This T cell receptor beta chain came from a study of Ad26.COV2.S vaccination and SARS-CoV-2 variants (dated by TCRdb to the early 2020s). Background for the entire study: Donors in the vaccine arm were drawn from COV1001, a multicentre, randomized, double-blind, placebo-controlled phase I-IIa trial testing Ad26.COV2.S in healthy adults. Trial participants were randomized into five groups of five: low-dose or high-dose Ad26.COV2.S given once or twice, or placebo on both occasions. Ad26.COV2.S was administered intramuscularly at 5 x 10^10 or 1 x 10^11 viral particles, either as a single shot or as two shots given 56 days apart. Throughout the experiments and outcome assessment, investigators stayed blinded to trial group allocation. The specificity and breadth of SARS-CoV-2-reactive T cell receptors after Ad26.COV2.S vaccination were assessed by TCRbeta repertoire sequencing. The TCR-sequenced set comprised approximately 30 samples: around 20 Ad26.COV2.S vaccine recipients, 5 placebo recipients and 8 SARS-CoV-2 convalescent individuals. General conclusions and limits of the study: The study was not powered for comparison of responses between vaccine doses or regimens. After vaccination, spike-specific CD8+ and CD4+ T cell responses were reported to show substantial breadth. Vaccine and placebo recipients had comparable non-spike TCR breadth, which fits with the vaccine containing only spike. The authors noted that total T cell responses may have been underestimated by the TCR breadth and depth analyses. Higher spike-specific TCR breadth was observed in Ad26.COV2.S recipients than in placebo recipients (P = 0.0014).

The immunoSEQ Assay was used to sequence TCRbeta CDR3 regions. After extraction, genomic DNA underwent amplification by bias-controlled multiplex PCR, followed by high-throughput sequencing. On the authors' methods: To quantify the absolute abundance of every unique TCRbeta CDR3 region, sequences were collapsed and filtered. T cell fraction was estimated by normalization of TCRbeta template counts to usable DNA, with usable DNA being measured through amplification of reference genes present in all nucleated cells. Repertoire TCRs were annotated as SARS-CoV-2-specific by exact matching of V gene, CDR3 amino acid sequence and J gene to a known reactive TCR set. The reference SARS-CoV-2 TCR set was obtained from MIRA and was filtered for enrichment in COVID-19-positive ImmuneCODE repertoires, whereby public or cross-reactive TCRs were removed. Using the MIRA antigens, annotated TCRs were further analysed by specific ORF or by position within an ORF. Breadth was defined as the number of annotated unique rearrangements divided by the total number of unique productive rearrangements, and depth was defined as the summed frequency of the annotated unique rearrangements. Two-sided Wilcoxon rank-sum tests were used to compare TCR breadth between groups. The table comes from immuneACCESS by way of TCRdb, which keeps in-frame sequences with V and J called. Part of the clones is missing from these tables; in studies checked, under half for an unresolved V gene and the rest for unknown reasons. V and J calls and clone size come straight from that table; D and trimming were deduced from the DNA. The sample includes about 680,000 clones, with around 90% observed a single time. Over 1.3% of the sample lies in the top ten.

At the junction V is shortened by 3 bases and J by 4 bases; bases outside the gene matches: 8. CDR1 and CDR2 were assigned from the germline V gene as SGHRS and YFSETQ. From its cysteine to its phenylalanine, the CDR3 spans 16 amino acids. Of the read, only the CDR3 DNA is kept; its 48 bases are in frame from base 1. Remarks on this clone: The clone's antigen remains unknown. Base qualities are not at hand, and no much larger clone is one base apart.

The sample's treatment or condition, from its label and the paper: some 19 received Ad26.COV2.S at low or high dose, single or two shots; roughly five received placebo; per-sample allocation not given. Repertoires of vaccine and placebo recipients were sequenced from samples collected on day 63 after the first injection. Between 29 July and 7 August 2020, Cohort 1b enrolled some 25 adults aged 18-55 years at one site in Boston, USA. Ad26.COV2.S was a replication-incompetent adenovirus type 26 vector expressing a prefusion-stabilized SARS-CoV-2 spike protein from the original Wuhan strain. Sequenced material: peripheral blood, taken in a trial of Ad26.COV2.S vaccine versus placebo. The receptor was derived from a person aged 18 to 65 who received the Ad26.COV2.S COVID-19 vaccine or a placebo. The V and J segments used are TRBV5-1 and TRBJ2-3; 10 bases in the middle match TRBD1. This receptor has the CDR3 CASSSLGQGIADTQYF. The DNA is TGCGCCAGCAGCTCCCTGGGACAGGGGATCGCAGATACGCAGTATTTT.